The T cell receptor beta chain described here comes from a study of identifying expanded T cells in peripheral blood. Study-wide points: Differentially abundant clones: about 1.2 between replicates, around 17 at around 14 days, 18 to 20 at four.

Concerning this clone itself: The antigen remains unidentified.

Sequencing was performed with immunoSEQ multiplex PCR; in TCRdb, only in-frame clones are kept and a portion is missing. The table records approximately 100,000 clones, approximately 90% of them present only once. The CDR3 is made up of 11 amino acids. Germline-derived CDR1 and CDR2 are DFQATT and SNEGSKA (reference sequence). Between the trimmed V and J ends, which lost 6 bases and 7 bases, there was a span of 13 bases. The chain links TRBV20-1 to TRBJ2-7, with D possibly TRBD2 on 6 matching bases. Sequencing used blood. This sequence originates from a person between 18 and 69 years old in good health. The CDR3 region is CSAGLGGEQYF. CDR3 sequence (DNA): TGCAGTGCGGGACTTGGTGGGGAGCAGTACTTC.